The 13 T cell receptor beta chains below all came from one sample that was sequenced in a study of cytomegalovirus exposure and HLA in healthy donors. Primers: 60 Vbeta forward and 13 Jbeta reverse. The method was immunoSEQ multiplex PCR; TCRdb's version includes in-frame clones alone and lacks a portion of them. In the table there are about 160,000 clones, roughly 80% of which are singletons. The sequenced material came from PBMCs. These receptors were obtained from a woman aged 45-60 years in good health and CMV-seronegative.

The V gene is TRBV7-2, the J gene TRBJ2-3; D is unclear. CDR1 is SGHTA, CDR2 FQGNSA, per germline. The CDR3 is 16 residues long. Trimming stripped 1 base from V and 5 bases from J, with 16 bases between. CDR3 in amino acids: CASSLVQAVLEDTQYF. Written as DNA, the CDR3 is TGTGCCAGCAGCTTAGTTCAGGCCGTCCTGGAAGATACGCAGTATTTT.

The chain joins TRBV5-6 to TRBJ1-3; D might be TRBD1 (5 bases). There are 15 residues in the CDR3. From germline, CDR1 is SGHDT and CDR2 YYEEEE. Trimming stripped 1 base from V and 0 bases from J, with 8 bases between. CDR3 DNA sequence: TGTGCCAGCAGCTTGAAGCAGGGCTCTGGAAACACCATATATTTT. Translating gives CASSLKQGSGNTIYF.

This clone was seen just once. The rearrangement links TRBV7-8 to TRBJ2-3; D unclear. Looked up from germline, CDR1 is SGHVS and CDR2 is FQNEAQ. The CDR3 spans 13 residues. V was shortened by 3 bases and J by 6 bases, with 10 bases between the two germline ends. In nucleotides, the CDR3 is TGTGCCAGCAGCTTTTCCTTCTCGGATACGCAGTATTTT. Protein sequence: CASSFSFSDTQYF.

This clone was seen once. The genes are TRBV4-3 and TRBJ1-3; D unclear. Trimming took 0 bases from V and 2 from J, leaving 2 bases between them. Germline-derived CDR1 and CDR2 are LGHNA and YSLEER. The CDR3 totals 13 residues. The CDR3: CASSQDTGNTIYF. The CDR3, as DNA: TGCGCCAGCAGCCAAGATACTGGAAACACCATATATTTT.

V is TRBV4-3 and J is TRBJ2-7; 8 bases are a match to TRBD1. V lost 0 bases, J lost 4 bases, and 2 bases stayed unmatched. Germline-derived CDR1 and CDR2 are LGHNA and YSLEER. The CDR3 is 14 residues long. The CDR3, as DNA: TGCGCCAGCAGCCAAGATCGACAGGGGTACGAGCAGTACTTC. It is translated as CASSQDRQGYEQYF.

The rearrangement joins TRBV11-2 to TRBJ2-2, with 11 positions matching TRBD1. The CDR3 sequence is 16 residues long. V gave up 8 bases and J gave up 6 bases; unmatched junction bases: 11. From germline, CDR1 is SGHAT and CDR2 FQNNGV. The CDR3: CASGAGQGARPGELFF. The DNA of the CDR3 is TGTGCCAGCGGGGCCGGACAGGGGGCGCGCCCCGGGGAGCTGTTTTTT.

The chain recombines TRBV6-5 with TRBJ2-7, with D possibly matching TRBD1 (6 bases). Germline V gives CDR1 MNHEY, CDR2 SVGAGI. CDR3 length: 14 residues. V lost 4 bases to trimming and J lost 3 bases, with 13 bases between them. DNA for the CDR3: TGTGCCAGCAGTTCGCAAGGACAGATCTACGAGCAGTACTTC. Translated, it gives CASSSQGQIYEQYF.

The rearrangement uses TRBV9 and TRBJ2-7, with a tentative D call TRBD1 (5 bases). V lost 4 bases to trimming and J lost 3 bases, with 20 bases between them. Germline CDR1 reads SGDLS; CDR2 reads YYNGEE. This CDR3 has 16 amino acids. CDR3 residues: CASSPRQSAGYYEQYF. CDR3 nucleotide sequence: TGTGCCAGCAGCCCTCGACAGAGCGCCGGATACTACGAGCAGTACTTC.

This clone turned up a few times. The chain links TRBV5-5 to TRBJ1-2, with 8 bases fitting TRBD1. V shed 3 bases, J shed 6 bases, and the junction held 13 bases outside the gene matches. The CDR3 runs 16 residues. Germline-derived CDR1 and CDR2 are SGHKS and YYEKEE (reference sequence). The CDR3 sequence is CASSYQIERTGNGYTF. The CDR3 DNA reads as TGTGCCAGCAGCTACCAAATTGAGAGGACAGGGAATGGCTACACCTTC.

V is TRBV5-1 and J is TRBJ2-3; 8 nucleotides agree with TRBD2. Germline values: CDR1 SGHRS, CDR2 YFSETQ. The CDR3 has 15 amino acids. V lost 6 bases to trimming and J lost 0 bases; unmatched junction nucleotides: 6. Here the CDR3 DNA reads TGCGCCAGCATGGCGGGGGGCGCTAGCACAGATACGCAGTATTTT. It encodes CASMAGGASTDTQYF.

The V call is TRBV11-2, the J call TRBJ2-4, with 8 nucleotides matching TRBD2. Germline V gene data show CDR1 as SGHAT and CDR2 as FQNNGV. Trimming at V came to 2 bases and at J to 7 bases, leaving 16 bases not matched to a gene. The CDR3 length is 18 residues. The CDR3 nucleotides are TGTGCCAGCAGCTTATTAAAGAGCGGGACTCGGGGGGGGAACATTCAGTACTTC. As protein: CASSLLKSGTRGGNIQYF.

About this clone itself: The germline gene is not matched at one end of the junction; a read error may be the cause. The chain combines TRBV4-3 with TRBJ2-5; a weak D match, TRBD2 (6 bases). CDR1 and CDR2 (germline): LGHNA, YSLEER. The CDR3 has 15 residues. CDR3 residues: CASGQSGIAAGTQYF. The CDR3 nucleotides read TGCGCCAGCGGCCAGAGTGGAATAGCGGCTGGGACCCAGTACTTC.

This rearrangement joins TRBV9 to TRBJ1-1; D gene ambiguous. CDR3 size: 12 residues. The V gene lost 4 bases and the J gene lost 8 bases, with 12 bases spanning the gap. Germline V gene lookup returns CDR1 SGDLS and CDR2 YYNGEE. As DNA, the CDR3 is TGTGCCAGCAGCTCTCGGCCCGGGGAAGCTTTCTTT. This sequence encodes CASSSRPGEAFF.